The clone carrying this T cell receptor (beta chain) was counted a single time. CDR3 length: 16 residues. V was clipped by 5 bases and J by 6 bases; unmatched bases: 9. Germline V gene data show CDR1 as MNHNY and CDR2 as SVGAGI (reference sequence). The sample comes from a study of shared clonotypes between healthy human individuals. Spread over ten immunoSEQ deep assay plates, unsorted PBMC DNA underwent sequencing. As processed by the authors: Owing to the provision of junction-only sequences devoid of quality scores by immunoSEQ, filtering differed. TCRdb's table, derived via immunoSEQ multiplex PCR, lists solely in-frame clones and lacks some. V and J calls plus clone size are reproduced from that table; the DNA served to infer D and trimming. Here the sample spans fewer than 700,000 clones, around three quarters being singletons.

The chain has TRBV6-6 and TRBJ2-7; the match to TRBD2 covers 14 bases. Source material: PBMCs. This clonotype originated in a middle-aged woman in good health. Some clones in this sample may be carry-over from other donors' samples. CDR3 bases: TGTGCCAGCAGTCAAGGGACTAGCGGGAGTCCTAGCGAGCAGTACTTC. Translation gives CASSQGTSGSPSEQYF.